These 11 T cell receptor beta chains were sequenced from one sample in a study of T cells after posttransplantation cyclophosphamide. Generated by immunoSEQ multiplex PCR, the TCRdb table keeps only in-frame clones and is missing some. Here the sample spans over 5,500 clones, roughly 79% being singletons. The sequencing sample was made of memory CD4+ T cells sorted from blood. These receptor sequences come from a woman in her 50s in good health and a related stem cell transplant donor.

This sequence joins TRBV23-1 and TRBJ2-7, with D unresolved. TRBV23-1 is assigned to the ORF class and has an uncertain function. This CDR3 contains 12 residues. Trimming stripped 6 bases from V and 2 bases from J, with 8 bases between. This CDR3 is CASRFVTYEQYF. The CDR3 DNA follows: TGCGCCAGCAGATTTGTTACCTACGAGCAGTACTTC.

The rearrangement joins TRBV5-1 to TRBJ2-3, with D possibly being TRBD1 (6 bases). Germline assignment: CDR1 SGHRS and CDR2 YFSETQ. With 0 bases removed from V and 0 bases from J, the gap between germline ends came to 11 bases. The CDR3 runs 16 residues. This CDR3 is CASSLDGQPSTDTQYF. The CDR3 DNA reads TGCGCCAGCAGCTTGGACGGACAGCCGAGCACAGATACGCAGTATTTT.

The chain employs TRBV4-1 and TRBJ1-5; D ambiguous. Trimming pared 4 bases from V and 1 base from J, leaving 11 bases between. The germline V gene has CDR1 MGHRA and CDR2 YSYEKL. The CDR3 spans 15 residues. CDR3 nucleotides: TGCGCCAGCAGCCTAGCAGCTCGGAGCAATCAGCCCCAGCATTTT. This gives the protein CASSLAARSNQPQHF.

The rearrangement uses TRBV10-3 and TRBJ2-7; 7 nucleotides agree with TRBD2. This CDR3 has 16 residues. Germline CDR1 ENHRY, CDR2 SYGVKD. V was pared by 4 bases and J by 2 bases, with 11 bases of the junction left unmatched. The CDR3 sequence: CAISVQRDAVPYEQYF. The CDR3, as DNA: TGTGCCATCAGTGTTCAGCGGGATGCGGTCCCCTACGAGCAGTACTTC.

The chain couples TRBV14 to TRBJ2-7; TRBD1 agrees at 8 bases. The CDR3 is made up of 16 amino acids. Germline lookup yields CDR1 SGHDN and CDR2 FVKESK. V gave up 3 bases and J gave up 1 base; unmatched junction bases: 8. CDR3 DNA sequence: TGTGCCAGCAGCCACGGTACGGGACAGGTGTCCTACGAGCAGTACTTC. Amino acid sequence: CASSHGTGQVSYEQYF.

V gene TRBV9 combines with J gene TRBJ2-7; D uncertain. The germline V and J ends were trimmed by 0 bases and 2 bases, with 9 bases remaining between them. CDR3 length: 14 residues. CDR1 and CDR2 from the germline V gene are SGDLS and YYNGEE. The chain's CDR3 is CASSVGDVTYEQYF. The CDR3 DNA sequence: TGTGCCAGCAGCGTAGGAGATGTTACCTACGAGCAGTACTTC.

The V and J genes are TRBV10-3 and TRBJ2-6, with D perhaps TRBD1 (6 bases). This CDR3 has 15 amino acids. The germline V gene encodes CDR1 ENHRY and CDR2 SYGVKD. The V and J ends lost 6 bases and 1 base respectively, with 10 bases between them. The DNA of the CDR3 is TGTGCCATCAGGATAGGGACATCTGGGGCCAACGTCCTGACTTTC. Protein sequence: CAIRIGTSGANVLTF.

This clone was observed a few times. V gene TRBV4-2 combines with J gene TRBJ2-7; 9 nucleotides line up with TRBD1. The CDR3 covers 17 residues. CDR1 LGHNA and CDR2 YNFKEQ come from the germline V gene. Trimming cost V 0 bases and J 2 bases; bases outside gene matches: 8. The CDR3: CASSQDGRRTGAYEQYF. The CDR3 nucleotides read TGTGCCAGCAGCCAAGATGGGAGGCGGACAGGGGCCTACGAGCAGTACTTC.

This chain links TRBV10-3 with TRBJ2-1; the D gene is possibly TRBD2 (5 bases). This CDR3 is 14 amino acids long. Trimming took 6 bases from V and 7 from J, leaving 16 bases between them. Germline CDR1 is ENHRY and CDR2 is SYGVKD. CDR3 nucleotide sequence: TGTGCCATCAGCATAAATCCGACTAATAATGAGCAGTTCTTC. Protein: CAISINPTNNEQFF.

V and J are TRBV6-6 and TRBJ2-3; TRBD2 matches 13 bases. The V segment lost 5 bases and the J segment 7 bases; nucleotides outside the gene matches: 6. CDR1 is MNHNY, CDR2 SVGAGI, per germline (reference sequence). CDR3 length: 15 residues. The CDR3 DNA sequence: TGTGCCAGCAGTCCCCCGGGACTAGCGGGAAATACGCAGTATTTT. This codes for CASSPPGLAGNTQYF.

The V call is TRBV6-4, the J call TRBJ2-2; D is possibly TRBD1 (6 bases). CDR3 size: 15 residues. The ends were cut back, 8 bases at V and 3 bases at J, with 16 bases in the middle. CDR1 and CDR2 from the germline V gene are MRHNA and SNTAGT. This CDR3 reads CASAVSGADTGELFF. CDR3 DNA: TGTGCCAGCGCCGTCTCAGGGGCGGACACCGGGGAGCTGTTTTTT.